What follows are 27 T cell receptor beta chains derived from one specimen sequenced in a study of T cells in Graves' hyperthyroidism and ophthalmopathy. There were TCR beta CDR3 regions amplified from RNA transcripts. The HTBI primer set served for first-round RT-PCR of the TCR CDR3. TCRdb analysed the multiplex PCR reads with MiXCR anew, one entry per CDR3 protein. The sample gives over 650,000 distinct CDR3 sequences, roughly 46% of which show up once; about 7.2% is in the top ten. The specimen was peripheral blood or thyroid tissue (not recorded which). The receptors were gathered from an adult man with Graves' disease, either hyperthyroidism or ophthalmopathy (not recorded which).

This clonotype was seen a few times. This chain uses TRBV6-5 with TRBJ2-5, with TRBD1 matching over 10 bases. Germline values: CDR1 MNHEY, CDR2 SVGAGI. J lost 11 bases, V lost 5 bases, and 5 bases had no gene match. CDR3 length: 12 residues. The CDR3 DNA reads as TGTGCCAGCAGTGCGACAGGGGGCCCTCAGTACTTC. As protein: CASSATGGPQYF.

V usage is TRBV6-6 and J usage is TRBJ1-2; D perhaps matches TRBD1 (5 bases). This CDR3 spans 13 amino acids. In germline, CDR1 is MNHNY, CDR2 SVGAGI (reference sequence). Trimming left V 4 bases short and J 4 bases short, with 10 bases between. The CDR3 protein is CASSFDSSYGYTF. The DNA for the CDR3 is TGTGCCAGCAGTTTCGACAGCTCCTATGGCTACACCTTC.

In regard to this clonotype: A much larger clone differs from this one at a single base, so this may be a read error. The chain couples TRBV9 to TRBJ2-5; weak D call: TRBD1 (5 bases). The CDR3 consists of 14 residues. From germline, CDR1 is SGDLS and CDR2 YYNGEE. Trimming cost V 3 bases and J 2 bases, with 11 bases left between them. The CDR3 sequence: CASSEGWSQETQYF. The DNA of the CDR3 is TGTGCCAGCAGCGAGGGGTGGTCTCAAGAGACCCAGTACTTC.

This clonotype turned up a few times. The chain is built from TRBV2 and TRBJ1-4; D ambiguous. V lost 5 bases and J 8 bases, leaving 21 bases between the germline ends. Germline V lookup: CDR1 SNHLY, CDR2 FYNNEI. There are 16 residues in the CDR3. CDR3 amino acids: CASSQLWAAPKEKLFF. CDR3 sequence (DNA): TGTGCCAGCAGTCAACTGTGGGCGGCCCCCAAGGAAAAACTGTTTTTT. Based on the CDR3 plus reference TRBV2 and TRBJ1-4, the full variable domain is EPEVTQTPSHQVTQMGQEVILRCVPISNHLYFYWYRQILGQKVEFLVSFYNNEISEKSEIFDDQFSVERPDGSNFTLKIRSTKLEDSAMYFCASSQLWAAPKEKLFFGSGTQLSVL.

This clonotype was counted a few times. CDR3 protein: CASSERGVGAFF. The CDR3, as DNA: TGTGCCAGCAGTGAGAGGGGTGTGGGAGCTTTCTTT. The chain links TRBV7-2 to TRBJ1-1; possible D gene TRBD1, 5 bases. Looked up from germline, CDR1 is SGHTA and CDR2 is FQGNSA. Trimming pared 6 bases from V and 10 bases from J, leaving 15 bases between. This CDR3 is 12 amino acids long. The variable domain in full, completed from reference TRBV7-2 and TRBJ1-1, reads GAGVSQSPSNKVTEKGKDVELRCDPISGHTALYWYRQSLGQGLEFLIYFQGNSAPDKSGLPSDRFSAERTGGSVSTLTIQRTQQEDSAVYLCASSERGVGAFFGQGTRLTVV.

The gene calls are TRBV29-1 and TRBJ2-7; D is ambiguous. CDR1 is SQVTM, CDR2 ANQGSEA, per germline. CDR3 length equals 14 residues. V was trimmed by 1 base and J by 3 bases, leaving 13 bases between them. The CDR3 sequence: CSVEVGMGIYEQYF. CDR3 coding DNA: TGCAGCGTTGAAGTAGGGATGGGGATCTACGAGCAGTACTTC.

There are many counts of this clonotype. The chain links TRBV7-9 to TRBJ2-7, with D hard to call. V lost 1 base to trimming and J lost 7 bases, with 11 bases between them. Germline CDR1 and CDR2: SEHNR and FQNEAQ (reference sequence). CDR3 size: 13 residues. As DNA, the CDR3 is TGTGCCAGCAGCTTAGGCCCCTTGCGGGAGCAGTACTTC. It translates to CASSLGPLREQYF.

This clonotype was seen ten or more times. V is TRBV29-1 and J is TRBJ1-1; D is possibly TRBD1 (5 bases). In germline, CDR1 is SQVTM, CDR2 ANQGSEA. The V and J ends lost 1 base and 10 bases respectively, with 10 bases between them. This CDR3 spans 11 amino acids. This chain's CDR3 is CSVEGGDGAFF. Written as DNA, the CDR3 is TGCAGCGTTGAAGGGGGGGATGGAGCTTTCTTT. Complete variable domain (other parts from reference TRBV29-1 and TRBJ1-1): SAVISQKPSRDICQRGTSLTIQCQVDSQVTMMFWYRQQPGQSLTLIATANQGSEATYESGFVIDKFPISRPNLTFSTLTVSNMSPEDSSIYLCSVEGGDGAFFGQGTRLTVV.

A remark on this clonotype: This could be a read error, since a much larger clone is one nucleotide away. The chain is built from TRBV7-9 and TRBJ2-5, with 11 bases that match TRBD2. The CDR3 loop spans 15 amino acids. Per germline, CDR1 SEHNR and CDR2 FQNEAQ (reference sequence). The CDR3 DNA reads TGTGGCAGCAGCGTAGCGGGAGGGCCCCGGGAGACCCAGTACTTC. It is translated as CGSSVAGGPRETQYF.

This clonotype appeared many times. The chain recombines TRBV7-2 with TRBJ1-5; D gene unclear. CDR1 SGHTA and CDR2 FQGNSA come from the germline V gene. Trimming took off 7 bases at V and 3 bases at J, with 16 bases between the two ends. The CDR3 loop spans 15 amino acids. The CDR3 loop reads CASTLSPLPNQPQHF. In DNA, the CDR3 is TGTGCCAGCACCCTCAGCCCGCTTCCCAATCAGCCCCAGCATTTT. Full variable domain (outside the CDR3, taken from reference TRBV7-2 and TRBJ1-5): GAGVSQSPSNKVTEKGKDVELRCDPISGHTALYWYRQSLGQGLEFLIYFQGNSAPDKSGLPSDRFSAERTGGSVSTLTIQRTQQEDSAVYLCASTLSPLPNQPQHFGDGTRLSIL.

The chain has TRBV10-3 and TRBJ1-3; maybe TRBD1 (6 bases). The CDR3 runs 17 residues. Germline V gene data show CDR1 as ENHRY and CDR2 as SYGVKD. The germline V and J ends were trimmed by 3 bases and 8 bases, with 23 bases remaining between them. This CDR3 reads CAISDSTGPDHGYTIYF. The CDR3 nucleotides read TGTGCCATCAGTGATTCCACAGGGCCTGACCATGGCTACACCATATATTTT.

The chain uses TRBV7-8 and TRBJ1-1; no clear D gene. The germline V gene encodes CDR1 SGHVS and CDR2 FQNEAQ. This CDR3 has 13 amino acids. V lost 5 bases and J 6 bases, leaving 13 bases between the germline ends. Here the CDR3 reads CASSTGIGSEAFF. The CDR3 nucleotides read TGTGCCAGCAGCACCGGGATAGGGTCTGAAGCTTTCTTT.

V gene TRBV7-2 combines with J gene TRBJ2-5; perhaps TRBD2 as D (5 bases). The length of the CDR3 is 14 residues. Trimming removed 6 bases from V and 5 bases from J, with 16 bases in between. Germline V gene lookup returns CDR1 SGHTA and CDR2 FQGNSA. CDR3 region: CASRNGFGEETQYF. The CDR3, as DNA: TGTGCCAGCAGGAACGGGTTCGGGGAGGAGACCCAGTACTTC.

The CDR3 loop is CASSHTGTGYQPQHF. The CDR3 bases are TGTGCCAGCAGCCATACCGGGACAGGGTATCAGCCCCAGCATTTT. This chain links TRBV2 with TRBJ1-5; 9 bases match TRBD1. Germline-derived CDR1 and CDR2 are SNHLY and FYNNEI. V lost 6 bases and J lost 5; bases outside the gene matches: 8. The CDR3 is made up of 15 amino acids.

As for this clonotype: Its ends do not fully match the called genes, so a read error is possible. The chain uses TRBV7-2 and TRBJ2-7; 7 positions agree with TRBD1. Germline-derived CDR1 and CDR2 are SGHTA and FQGNSA. The CDR3 is 15 amino acids. Written as DNA, the CDR3 is TGCGCCAGCAGCCCCGTGGGACAGAGATCCTACGAGCAGTACTTC. Residues: CASSPVGQRSYEQYF.

This clonotype was detected ten times or more. The rearrangement joins TRBV6-4 to TRBJ1-6; weak D call: TRBD1 (6 bases). CDR1 and CDR2 from the germline V gene are MRHNA and SNTAGT. Trimming left V 3 bases short and J 9 bases short, with 15 bases between. This CDR3 comprises 15 residues. This chain's CDR3 is CASSENRESASPLHF. In DNA, the CDR3 is TGTGCCAGCAGTGAAAACAGGGAATCTGCTTCACCCCTCCACTTT.

The chain joins TRBV7-2 to TRBJ2-7, with D tentatively TRBD2 (6 bases). The germline V gene encodes CDR1 SGHTA and CDR2 FQGNSA. The length of the CDR3 is 15 residues. The V end was cut by 4 bases, the J end by 2 bases, with 15 bases between. The CDR3 here is CASSSTGSRTYEQYF. The CDR3 coding sequence is TGTGCCAGCAGCTCGACCGGGAGCAGGACCTACGAGCAGTACTTC.

Notes on this clonotype: One base away lies a much larger clone, so this may be a sequencing read error. The V call is TRBV12-3 or TRBV12-4, the J call TRBJ1-5; tentative D call: TRBD1 (6 bases). Trimming left V 2 bases short and J 6 bases short, with 14 bases between. The CDR3 contains 15 residues. CDR3: CASSLNPQGSQPQHF. CDR3 nucleotides: TGTGCCAGCAGTTTAAACCCCCAGGGGAGTCAGCCCCAGCATTTT.

V gene TRBV14 combines with J gene TRBJ1-2; D gene ambiguous. The CDR3 loop spans 13 amino acids. Germline-derived CDR1 and CDR2 are SGHDN and FVKESK. Trimming left V 2 bases short and J 8 bases short, with 12 bases between. CDR3 sequence (DNA): TGTGCCAGCAGCCAACTGGCCTCGGGGGGCTACACCTTC. Its protein is CASSQLASGGYTF.

DNA for the CDR3: TGTGCCAGCAGCATTGCGGCAGAGACCCAGTACTTC. The encoded protein is CASSIAAETQYF. The chain has TRBV7-2 and TRBJ2-5; D not resolved. V was clipped by 5 bases and J by 4 bases, with 8 bases between them. Germline V gives CDR1 SGHTA, CDR2 FQGNSA. The CDR3 is 12 amino acids.

The table lists this clonotype with a few counts. The gene calls are TRBV6-5 and TRBJ2-7, with D perhaps matching TRBD1 (6 bases). The germline V gene encodes CDR1 MNHEY and CDR2 SVGAGI. V was pared by 2 bases and J by 0 bases, with 14 bases between. CDR3 length equals 16 residues. In nucleotides, the CDR3 is TGTGCCAGCAGTTACCTTCAGGGGTCGAGCTCCTACGAGCAGTACTTC. Protein: CASSYLQGSSSYEQYF.

V and J are TRBV2 and TRBJ2-7, with D perhaps assigned TRBD1 or TRBD2 (5 bases each). The CDR3 contains 14 residues. The germline V gene encodes CDR1 SNHLY and CDR2 FYNNEI. V was clipped by 3 bases and J by 5 bases, with 14 bases between them. CDR3 region: CASSDPQRGDEQYF. CDR3 bases: TGTGCCAGCAGTGATCCACAGAGGGGCGACGAGCAGTACTTC.

This chain connects TRBV5-1 to TRBJ2-7; tentative D call: TRBD1 (5 bases). V lost 4 bases and J lost 2, with 19 bases in between. The CDR3 runs to 16 residues. Per germline, CDR1 SGHRS and CDR2 YFSETQ. CDR3: CASSAAADKGTYEQYF. The CDR3 nucleotides are TGCGCCAGCAGCGCTGCTGCGGACAAGGGGACCTACGAGCAGTACTTC.

This clonotype was seen a few times. The chain uses TRBV14 and TRBJ1-1, with 7 bases that match TRBD1. CDR1 SGHDN and CDR2 FVKESK come from the germline V gene. J gave up 3 bases and V 1 base, and 2 bases lay outside the gene matches. CDR3 length equals 14 residues. Written as DNA, the CDR3 is TGTGCCAGCAGCCAAGTTACAGGGGACACTGAAGCTTTCTTT. Protein sequence: CASSQVTGDTEAFF.

This clonotype appeared a few times. This CDR3 is CASRLGQGYGYTF. In DNA, the CDR3 is TGTGCCAGCAGACTGGGACAGGGCTATGGCTACACCTTC. The chain uses TRBV7-9 and TRBJ1-2; TRBD1 matches at 9 bases. V lost 6 bases and J lost 4; bases outside the gene matches: 3. There are 13 residues in the CDR3. Germline CDR1 is SEHNR and CDR2 is FQNEAQ (reference sequence). Full variable domain (outside the CDR3, taken from reference TRBV7-9 and TRBJ1-2): DTGVSQNPRHKITKRGQNVTFRCDPISEHNRLYWYRQTLGQGPEFLTYFQNEAQLEKSRLLSDRFSAERPKGSFSTLEIQRTEQGDSAMYLCASRLGQGYGYTFGSGTRLTVV.

The chain combines TRBV12-3 or TRBV12-4 with TRBJ1-2; D not certain. Trimming took 6 bases from V and 0 from J, leaving 8 bases between them. CDR3 size: 13 residues. The CDR3 loop reads CASRTSANYGYTF. CDR3 nucleotide sequence: TGTGCCAGCAGGACATCAGCTAACTATGGCTACACCTTC.

In regard to this clonotype: Because the CDR3 is missing its conserved closing phenylalanine or tryptophan, this is likely a read error. This chain links TRBV7-3 with TRBJ2-7, with D tentatively TRBD1 (7 bases). V was cut by 3 bases and J by 5 bases, with 20 bases left in between. There are 16 residues in the CDR3. Germline CDR1 reads SGHTA; CDR2 reads FQGTGA. The chain's CDR3 is CASSFLGDSGSHEQYL. CDR3 sequence (DNA): TGTGCCAGCAGCTTCCTAGGGGACAGCGGGTCCCACGAGCAGTACCTC.